This is a list of T cell receptor beta chains from one sample in a study of neoadjuvant anti-PD-1 for oral cavity cancer. The data were produced by immunoSEQ multiplex PCR, yet TCRdb's version contains in-frame clones alone and is incomplete. In the table there are 7,100 or so clones, roughly three fifths of which are singletons. The material was tumor tissue, obtained before nivolumab (anti-PD-1) treatment. These receptors all come from a person aged 35 to 85 with oral cavity squamous cell carcinoma. The CDR3 runs from the conserved cysteine through the conserved F or W. D genes are given only for firm matches.

D: -
J: TRBJ1-4
V: TRBV15
CDR3: CATSKQGHGRTNEKLFF

D: -
J: TRBJ2-5
V: TRBV25-1
CDR3: CASRLQGGETQYF

D: -
J: TRBJ2-3
V: TRBV2
CDR3: CASRTTDTQYF

D: -
J: TRBJ1-2
V: TRBV29-1
CDR3: CSVEVVGAGGYTF

D: -
J: TRBJ2-5
V: TRBV2
CDR3: CASNEQGQETQYF

D: -
J: TRBJ1-6
V: TRBV5-5
CDR3: CASSFQGSNSPLHF

D: -
J: TRBJ2-7
V: TRBV25-1
CDR3: CASRGGQTPYEQYF

D: TRBD2
J: TRBJ2-5
V: TRBV28
CDR3: CASKGRLERRGRETQYF

D: -
J: TRBJ1-3
V: TRBV30
CDR3: CAWTPVVVWAGAAGNTIYF

D: TRBD1
J: TRBJ2-2
V: TRBV5-1
CDR3: CASSSSGTGLTGELFF

D: -
J: TRBJ1-6
V: TRBV16
CDR3: CASSQDRPLGSPLHF

D: -
J: TRBJ2-7
V: TRBV27
CDR3: CASSPSMGPYEQYF

D: -
J: TRBJ1-2
V: TRBV2
CDR3: CASSPGTLYGYTF

D: -
J: TRBJ2-7
V: TRBV6-6
CDR3: CASTGSFEQYF

D: -
J: TRBJ1-4
V: TRBV13
CDR3: CASSLGGAGEKLFF

D: -
J: TRBJ1-2
V: TRBV7-2
CDR3: CASSLGGVGTSNYGYTF

D: TRBD1
J: TRBJ1-4
V: TRBV6-5
CDR3: CASSQGQILFF

D: -
J: TRBJ2-3
V: TRBV5-1
CDR3: CASSLAKVDTQYF

D: -
J: TRBJ1-1
V: TRBV6-1
CDR3: CASSVDSLRGNTEAFF

D: -
J: TRBJ2-3
V: TRBV6-5
CDR3: CASSYLGRQDTQYF

D: TRBD1
J: TRBJ1-5
V: TRBV27
CDR3: CASSPVLRRGLEQPQHF

D: TRBD1
J: TRBJ1-4
V: TRBV5-1
CDR3: CASSSDRGLEKLFF

D: TRBD2
J: TRBJ2-7
V: TRBV2
CDR3: CASSLDSGAGTKKEQYF

D: -
J: TRBJ2-2
V: TRBV7-6
CDR3: CASSLASNTGELFF

D: -
J: TRBJ2-1
V: TRBV7-6
CDR3: CASSGGSYNEQFF

D: TRBD2
J: TRBJ2-1
V: TRBV7-9
CDR3: CASSAGTSGTNEQFF

D: -
J: TRBJ2-3
V: TRBV2
CDR3: CASSGPRGDTQYF

D: TRBD2
J: TRBJ2-1
V: TRBV29-1
CDR3: CSVGRSGSAMEQFF

D: -
J: TRBJ1-5
V: TRBV19
CDR3: CASCRDTNQPQHF

D: -
J: TRBJ1-2
V: TRBV6-1
CDR3: CASSEGGFYGYTF

D: TRBD2
J: TRBJ2-1
V: TRBV19
CDR3: CASSMGLAGRDEQFF

D: -
J: TRBJ2-7
V: TRBV7-3
CDR3: CASSLARESYEQYF

D: -
J: TRBJ1-2
V: TRBV19
CDR3: CASSTSGVANYGYTF

D: TRBD1
J: TRBJ1-2
V: TRBV6-6
CDR3: CASSFRTGVYGYTF

D: TRBD1
J: TRBJ2-7
V: TRBV29-1
CDR3: CSFSGTALYEQYF

D: -
J: TRBJ1-3
V: TRBV5-6
CDR3: CASSLRTAPGNTIYF

D: -
J: TRBJ1-1
V: TRBV19
CDR3: CASSMGLVGTEAFF

D: -
J: TRBJ1-3
V: TRBV5-1
CDR3: CASSPGLDSGNTIYF

D: TRBD1
J: TRBJ1-4
V: TRBV5-6
CDR3: CASSLGTGINEKLFF

D: TRBD2
J: TRBJ2-1
V: TRBV5-1
CDR3: CASSPTPGGSYNEQFF

D: -
J: TRBJ2-1
V: TRBV7-9
CDR3: CASRRSAEPYNEQFF

D: TRBD2
J: TRBJ2-1
V: TRBV7-6
CDR3: CASSSSGTRNGEQFF